Listed below are T cell receptor beta chains from one sample, sequenced in a study of shared clonotypes between healthy human individuals. Sequencing was performed with immunoSEQ multiplex PCR; in TCRdb, only in-frame clones are kept and a portion is missing. The sample lists about 1,800,000 clones; less than 95% were seen once. Sequencing input: naive CD8+ T cells sorted from blood. The source of these receptors is a man aged 18 to 35 in good health. CDR3s include the opening cysteine and the closing phenylalanine or tryptophan. The order of the fields is CDR3 protein, CDR3 DNA, clone size, J gene, D gene, V gene. D genes are given only for firm matches. For some rows the clone size is stated as once, few or many, or as a class when expanded; others skip it.

CDR3: CATSILGNEQFF; DNA: TGTGCCACCAGCATCCTAGGAAATGAGCAGTTCTTC; size: .; J: TRBJ2-1; D: .; V: TRBV15
CDR3: CASSLRFQETQYF; DNA: TGTGCCAGCAGTCTACGGTTCCAAGAGACCCAGTACTTC; size: .; J: TRBJ2-5; D: .; V: TRBV28
CDR3: CASSSPDRGFYEQYF; DNA: TGTGCCAGCAGCTCGCCGGACAGGGGGTTCTACGAGCAGTACTTC; size: once; J: TRBJ2-7; D: TRBD1; V: TRBV7-9
CDR3: CASSTVQGSQPQHF; DNA: TGTGCCAGCAGTACCGTACAGGGTAGCCAGCCCCAGCATTTT; size: .; J: TRBJ1-5; D: .; V: TRBV6-5
CDR3: CASSWGAVGEQFF; DNA: TGTGCCAGCAGCTGGGGGGCAGTGGGTGAGCAGTTCTTC; size: .; J: TRBJ2-1; D: .; V: TRBV13
CDR3: CSVEHPGGGIMNEQFF; DNA: TGCAGCGTTGAACATCCCGGCGGGGGGATAATGAATGAGCAGTTCTTC; size: .; J: TRBJ2-1; D: TRBD2; V: TRBV29-1
CDR3: CASSSPEGYGYTF; DNA: TGTGCCAGCAGCAGTCCGGAGGGCTATGGCTACACCTTC; size: .; J: TRBJ1-2; D: .; V: TRBV21-1
CDR3: CASSLAGREKLFF; DNA: TGTGCCAGCAGCTTAGCGGGGCGGGAAAAACTGTTTTTT; size: .; J: TRBJ1-4; D: .; V: TRBV7-6
CDR3: CASSDRGNQPQHF; DNA: TGTGCCAGCAGTGACAGAGGCAATCAGCCCCAGCATTTT; size: .; J: TRBJ1-5; D: .; V: TRBV27
CDR3: CASSYRQITGELFF; DNA: TGTGCCAGCAGTTATAGACAGATCACCGGGGAGCTGTTTTTT; size: .; J: TRBJ2-2; D: .; V: TRBV6-5
CDR3: CASSPGTSGGSYEQYF; DNA: TGTGCCAGCAGCCCGGGGACTAGCGGGGGCTCTTACGAGCAGTACTTC; size: .; J: TRBJ2-7; D: TRBD2; V: TRBV7-9
CDR3: CASSEALFQGVDSPLHF; DNA: TGTGCCAGCAGTGAAGCGCTGTTTCAGGGTGTAGATTCACCCCTCCACTTT; size: .; J: TRBJ1-6; D: .; V: TRBV6-1
CDR3: CASRDYGLGMSYNEQFF; DNA: TGTGCCAGCAGAGACTATGGGTTAGGCATGTCCTACAATGAGCAGTTCTTC; size: .; J: TRBJ2-1; D: .; V: TRBV2
CDR3: CASSLDRAVTEAFF; DNA: TGCGCCAGCAGCTTGGACAGGGCGGTCACTGAAGCTTTCTTT; size: .; J: TRBJ1-1; D: .; V: TRBV5-1
CDR3: CASSLVGPGSDTQYF; DNA: TGTGCCAGCAGTTTAGTGGGCCCCGGGTCAGACACGCAGTATTTT; size: .; J: TRBJ2-3; D: .; V: TRBV27
CDR3: CAISDPAEAYNEQFF; DNA: TGTGCCATCAGTGACCCAGCGGAGGCCTACAATGAGCAGTTCTTC; size: .; J: TRBJ2-1; D: .; V: TRBV10-3
CDR3: CASIPGGTEGYNSPLHF; DNA: TGTGCCAGCATACCTGGAGGGACCGAAGGATATAATTCACCCCTCCACTTT; size: .; J: TRBJ1-6; D: .; V: TRBV5-6
CDR3: CASSQDRGQGSYEQYF; DNA: TGCGCCAGCAGCCAAGATCGAGGACAGGGCTCCTACGAGCAGTACTTC; size: .; J: TRBJ2-7; D: TRBD1; V: TRBV4-1
CDR3: CASSWYRGYEQYF; DNA: TGTGCCAGCAGCTGGTACAGGGGCTACGAGCAGTACTTC; size: .; J: TRBJ2-7; D: TRBD1; V: TRBV5-6
CDR3: CASLTSGGTSYEQYF; DNA: TGTGCCAGCTTGACTAGCGGGGGGACCTCCTACGAGCAGTACTTC; size: .; J: TRBJ2-7; D: TRBD2; V: TRBV2
CDR3: CASSPSQGPQAAFF; DNA: TGTGCCAGCAGTCCCTCCCAGGGCCCCCAGGCGGCTTTCTTT; size: once; J: TRBJ1-1; D: .; V: TRBV6-1
CDR3: CASSQDSQSYNEQFF; DNA: TGCGCCAGCAGCCAAGATTCACAGAGCTACAATGAGCAGTTCTTC; size: .; J: TRBJ2-1; D: .; V: TRBV4-1